This is a list of T cell receptor beta chains from one sample in a study of shared clonotypes between healthy human individuals. Method: immunoSEQ multiplex PCR; TCRdb's copy keeps in-frame clones and lacks some. The sample records about 120,000 clones, more than 65% being singletons. Specimen: memory CD8+ T cells sorted from blood. The source of these receptors is a woman aged 30 to 39 in good health. Both conserved end residues are part of each CDR3. Each record gives: J gene, clone size, V gene, D gene, CDR3 protein, CDR3 DNA. D genes are given only for firm matches. Some rows have no size entry. The others give once, few or many, or a class for an expanded clone.

TRBJ2-6	few	TRBV18	-	CASSPEQNSGANVLTF	TGTGCCAGCTCACCGGAGCAGAACTCTGGGGCCAACGTCCTGACTTTC
TRBJ1-2	few	TRBV11-2	-	CASSLDGNGYTF	TGTGCCAGCAGCTTAGACGGGAATGGCTACACCTTC
TRBJ2-7	-	TRBV28	-	CASSYSASYEQYF	TGTGCCAGCAGTTACTCTGCTTCCTACGAGCAGTACTTC
TRBJ2-7	-	TRBV5-1	-	CASSLEAGEQYF	TGCGCCAGCAGCTTGGAGGCTGGGGAGCAGTACTTC
TRBJ1-2	few	TRBV5-1	-	CASRAEGGHYYGYTF	TGCGCCAGCAGGGCCGAAGGGGGACACTACTATGGCTACACCTTC
TRBJ2-5	few	TRBV7-6	-	CASSLEYGGPRETQYF	TGTGCCAGCAGCTTAGAGTACGGGGGCCCGCGGGAGACCCAGTACTTC
TRBJ2-7	-	TRBV11-2	-	CASSRAPGPSYEQYF	TGTGCCAGCAGCAGGGCTCCGGGTCCATCCTACGAGCAGTACTTC
TRBJ1-3	once	TRBV6-6	-	CASSYSRLTGNTIYF	TGTGCCAGCAGTTACTCGCGGCTAACTGGAAACACCATATATTTT
TRBJ2-7	many	TRBV19	-	CASSWSIRYEQYF	TGTGCCAGTAGTTGGTCCATCCGCTACGAGCAGTACTTC
TRBJ2-3	once	TRBV10-2	TRBD1	CASSGGQGATDTQYF	TGCGCCAGCAGTGGGGGACAGGGGGCCACAGATACGCAGTATTTT
TRBJ2-1	-	TRBV28	TRBD2	CASSSPSGRYYNEQFF	TGTGCCAGCAGTTCGCCTAGCGGGCGATATTACAATGAGCAGTTCTTC
TRBJ1-2	-	TRBV20-1	-	CSARGGYGYTF	TGCAGTGCTAGAGGAGGCTATGGCTACACCTTC
TRBJ1-2	-	TRBV25-1	TRBD1	CASSDINRGHGYTF	TGTGCCAGCAGTGATATTAACAGGGGACATGGCTACACCTTC
TRBJ2-5	-	TRBV5-1	TRBD1	CASSLMGQGLETQYF	TGCGCCAGCAGCTTGATGGGACAGGGTTTGGAGACCCAGTACTTC
TRBJ1-2	-	TRBV6-1	-	CASSELEISRDGYTF	TGTGCCAGCAGTGAATTAGAGATCTCTCGGGATGGCTACACCTTC
TRBJ1-1	-	TRBV2	TRBD1	CASKLPQGVTEAFF	TGTGCCAGCAAGTTACCACAGGGGGTCACTGAAGCTTTCTTT